This TCR beta chain comes out of a study of shared clonotypes between healthy human individuals. The table came from immunoSEQ multiplex PCR; TCRdb's copy has only in-frame clones and leaves some out. The sample contains 2 million to 2.5 million clones, approximately 93% of which appear only once. J gave up 4 bases and V 2 bases, and 4 bases lay outside the gene matches. The CDR3 extends over 15 amino acids. This sequence was found in a young man in good health. Some clones in this sample may be carry-over from other donors' samples. The source material was naive CD4+ T cells from PBMCs. Subset described: CD45RA+ positively selected. The chain combines TRBV6-7 with TRBJ1-4; 7 bases agree with TRBD1. TRBV6-7 is an ORF; its function is uncertain. DNA of the CDR3: TGTGCCAGCAGTTACAAGGACAGGCTTAATGAAAAACTGTTTTTT. Residues: CASSYKDRLNEKLFF.